The 16 T cell receptor beta chains presented below share a single source sample, sequenced in a study of blood T cell repertoires in COVID-19. Sequencing used immunoSEQ multiplex PCR; TCRdb keeps in-frame clones, though not all of them. The sample holds about 200,000 clones, more than 85% seen once. Sequenced material: peripheral blood. Receptors originate from a man aged 55 to 70 with acute or convalescent COVID-19.

V usage is TRBV29-1 and J usage is TRBJ2-3; D might be TRBD2 (5 bases). Trimming stripped 0 bases from V and 0 bases from J, with 7 bases between. The CDR3 totals 14 residues. Germline values: CDR1 SQVTM, CDR2 ANQGSEA. The CDR3 spells CSVEDSGSTDTQYF. In DNA form, the CDR3 reads TGCAGCGTTGAAGACAGCGGTAGCACAGATACGCAGTATTTT.

The V gene is TRBV19, the J gene TRBJ2-1, with D perhaps matching TRBD2 (5 bases). The V end lost 8 bases, the J end lost 8 bases, and 22 bases lay between the germline ends. The germline gives CDR1 LNHDA, CDR2 SQIVND (reference sequence). The CDR3 is 15 residues long. The DNA for the CDR3 is TGTGCCAGTGGGTATCGGGGTTCGATCTGGGATGAGCAGTTCTTC. Translation: CASGYRGSIWDEQFF. Complete variable domain (other parts from reference TRBV19 and TRBJ2-1): DGGITQSPKYLFRKEGQNVTLSCEQNLNHDAMYWYRQDPGQGLRLIYYSQIVNDFQKGDIAEGYSVSREKKESFPLTVTSAQKNPTAFYLCASGYRGSIWDEQFFGPGTRLTVL.

This chain connects TRBV24-1 to TRBJ1-5, with no clear D. The V end was cut by 4 bases, the J end by 3 bases, with 9 bases between. This CDR3 is 14 amino acids long. Germline-derived CDR1 and CDR2 are KGHDR and SFDVKD. CDR3 region: CATSDGSFNQPQHF. DNA of the CDR3: TGTGCCACCAGTGACGGGAGCTTCAATCAGCCCCAGCATTTT.

This chain joins TRBV24-1 and TRBJ2-1, with D possibly TRBD2 on 6 matching bases. V lost 7 bases and J 4 bases, leaving 16 bases between the germline ends. Germline-derived CDR1 and CDR2 are KGHDR and SFDVKD. The CDR3 runs 15 residues. This CDR3 is CATSTGSGSYNEQFF. DNA for the CDR3: TGTGCCACCAGCACCGGGAGCGGTTCATACAATGAGCAGTTCTTC.

The CDR3 DNA reads TGTGCCAGCAGCTCTGGGGCTAATTCACCCCTCCACTTT. This gives the protein CASSSGANSPLHF. This rearrangement joins TRBV5-6 to TRBJ1-6; D is possibly TRBD1 (5 bases). V gave up 3 bases and J gave up 6 bases, with 7 bases separating them. The CDR3 extends over 13 amino acids. Germline loops: CDR1 SGHDT, CDR2 YYEEEE.

The genes are TRBV21-1 and TRBJ2-7; TRBD1, the D gene given by the table, was not confirmed from the DNA. TRBV21-1 is designated a pseudogene. The CDR3 spans 18 residues. This CDR3 reads CATGRTGRHRPSSYEQYF. The CDR3 coding sequence is TGTGCCACCGGAAGGACAGGGAGGCACCGCCCTAGCTCCTACGAGCAGTACTTC.

This chain connects TRBV4-1 to TRBJ1-2, with TRBD1 identical over 7 bases. The CDR3 totals 14 residues. Germline V gene lookup returns CDR1 MGHRA and CDR2 YSYEKL. With 0 bases clipped from V and 8 bases from J, the junction kept 6 bases outside the gene matches. The CDR3 spells CASSQEGQGGGYTF. The CDR3 coding sequence is TGCGCCAGCAGCCAAGAGGGGCAGGGGGGAGGCTACACCTTC.

The chain couples TRBV19 to TRBJ1-2; TRBD1 agrees at 7 bases. V lost 3 bases to trimming and J lost 8 bases; unmatched junction nucleotides: 12. The CDR3 contains 15 residues. Germline loops: CDR1 LNHDA, CDR2 SQIVND (reference sequence). CDR3 sequence: CASSIFSTGNTGYTF. For the CDR3, the DNA is TGTGCCAGTAGTATTTTTTCGACAGGGAATACAGGCTACACCTTC.

This chain uses TRBV27 with TRBJ2-5; D possibly corresponds to TRBD2 (7 bases). CDR1 and CDR2 from the germline V gene are MNHEY and SMNVEV (reference sequence). Trimming took off 2 bases at V and 1 base at J, with 14 bases between the two ends. CDR3 length equals 16 residues. CDR3 sequence: CASSLSGGAIQETQYF. The CDR3 DNA sequence: TGTGCCAGCAGTTTAAGTGGGGGGGCCATCCAAGAGACCCAGTACTTC.

The gene calls are TRBV12-3 or TRBV12-4 and TRBJ1-1, with TRBD1 identical over 8 bases. CDR3 length equals 13 residues. Unmatched junction bases numbered 6, after V lost 10 bases and J lost 2 bases. The CDR3 sequence is CATNTGGNTEAFF. The CDR3 coding sequence is TGTGCCACCAACACAGGGGGTAACACTGAAGCTTTCTTT.

The chain has TRBV18 and TRBJ1-1; TRBD1 might be the D (5 bases). The CDR3 is made up of 13 amino acids. Per germline, CDR1 KGHSH and CDR2 LQKENI. Trimming removed 10 bases at V and 4 bases at J, with 16 bases between. The DNA for the CDR3 is TGTGCCACAGACGGGGGGGGTGGCACTGAAGCTTTCTTT. Protein: CATDGGGGTEAFF.

This clone was seen once. This chain links TRBV9 with TRBJ1-2, with TRBD1 identical over 10 bases. The CDR3 is 13 amino acids. The germline V gene has CDR1 SGDLS and CDR2 YYNGEE. V gave up 2 bases and J gave up 8 bases; unmatched junction bases: 3. Here the CDR3 DNA reads TGTGCCAGCAGCGTCGGACAGGGGGTAGGCTACACCTTC. This codes for CASSVGQGVGYTF.

The rearrangement uses TRBV5-1 and TRBJ2-1; weak D call: TRBD2 (5 bases). CDR3 length: 15 residues. Trimming took 2 bases from V and 3 from J, leaving 12 bases between them. Germline lookup yields CDR1 SGHRS and CDR2 YFSETQ. The CDR3 protein is CASSFPRGSYNEQFF. The CDR3 DNA follows: TGCGCCAGCAGCTTTCCCCGGGGAAGCTACAATGAGCAGTTCTTC.

Concerning this clone itself: Other nucleotide sequences in the sample specify the same CDR3. The chain links TRBV6-2 or TRBV6-3 to TRBJ1-1; D might be TRBD1 (5 bases). Germline V CDR1 and CDR2: MNHEY, SVGEGT. This CDR3 spans 15 amino acids. Deletions cut 0 bases from V and 0 bases from J, with 8 bases between. Written as DNA, the CDR3 is TGTGCCAGCAGTTACTCGGGCAGGGTGAACACTGAAGCTTTCTTT. Protein: CASSYSGRVNTEAFF.

The chain has TRBV19 and TRBJ1-4; D is ambiguous. The CDR3 has 14 amino acids. From germline, CDR1 is LNHDA and CDR2 SQIVND (reference sequence). V dropped 6 bases and J dropped 7 bases, with 15 bases sitting between them. CDR3 amino acids: CASSDRRAGEKLFF. CDR3 nucleotides: TGTGCCAGTAGCGATCGGCGGGCGGGTGAAAAACTGTTTTTT.

The chain employs TRBV20-1 and TRBJ2-2; D is possibly TRBD2 (5 bases). The CDR3 loop spans 12 amino acids. Germline lookup yields CDR1 DFQATT and CDR2 SNEGSKA (reference sequence). The V end was cut by 3 bases, the J end by 8 bases, with 10 bases between. The CDR3 reads CSASWGVGELFF. The CDR3 nucleotides are TGCAGTGCTAGTTGGGGAGTGGGGGAGCTGTTTTTT.